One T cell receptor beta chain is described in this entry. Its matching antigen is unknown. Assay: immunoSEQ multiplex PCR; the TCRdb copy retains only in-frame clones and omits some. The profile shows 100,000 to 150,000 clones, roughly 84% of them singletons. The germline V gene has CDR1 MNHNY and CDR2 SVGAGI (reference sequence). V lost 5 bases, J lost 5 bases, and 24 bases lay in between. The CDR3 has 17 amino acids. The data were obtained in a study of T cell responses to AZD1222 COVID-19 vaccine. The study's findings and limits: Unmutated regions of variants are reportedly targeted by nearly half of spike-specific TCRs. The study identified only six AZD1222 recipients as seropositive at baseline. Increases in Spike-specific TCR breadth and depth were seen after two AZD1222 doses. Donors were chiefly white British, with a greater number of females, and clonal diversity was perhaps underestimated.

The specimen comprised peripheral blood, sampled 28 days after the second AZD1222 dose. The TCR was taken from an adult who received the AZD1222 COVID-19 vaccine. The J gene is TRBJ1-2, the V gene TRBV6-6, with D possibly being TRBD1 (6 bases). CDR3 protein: CASSPHRAPGDPYGYTF. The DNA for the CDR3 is TGTGCCAGCAGTCCCCACCGGGCCCCAGGGGACCCTTATGGCTACACCTTC.